A single TCR beta chain is shown here with its context. What it binds is unknown. Just one base apart from a much larger clone, this may be a read error. This specimen belongs to a study of response to subunit inactivated influenza vaccine. The study's findings and limits: The authors suggested that few new T cells are recruited per seasonal influenza vaccination.

TCRdb recomputed calls from the RT-PCR reads with MiXCR, one row per CDR3 protein. The sample comprises 490,000 or so distinct CDR3 sequences, 6% to 9% of which are singletons, and 10% to 15% rests with the top ten. The TCR originated in a man aged 45 to 70 who received an inactivated influenza vaccine. The sample was PBMCs from blood, taken around 2 years after vaccination.

In DNA, the CDR3 is TGTGCCTGCAGTCCCCGACAGAGCACAGATACGCAGTATTTT. As protein: CACSPRQSTDTQYF. This chain joins TRBV27 and TRBJ2-3, with a tentative D call TRBD1 (5 bases). The CDR3 spans 14 residues. Per the germline V gene, CDR1 is MNHEY and CDR2 is SMNVEV (reference sequence).